Listed here are 9 T cell receptor beta chains from one sample, sequenced in a study of T cell responses to AZD1222 COVID-19 vaccine. Generated by immunoSEQ multiplex PCR, the TCRdb table keeps only in-frame clones and is missing some. The table has approximately 150,000 clones, 70% to 90% seen once. Sequenced material: peripheral blood, taken on day 0 of MenACWY control vaccination. The receptors stem from an adult in good health.

The V gene is TRBV27, the J gene TRBJ2-7; the D gene is possibly TRBD1 (5 bases). The germline gives CDR1 MNHEY, CDR2 SMNVEV (reference sequence). Trimming pared 8 bases from V and 5 bases from J, leaving 13 bases between. CDR3 length: 12 residues. The DNA for the CDR3 is TGTGCCAGCCTCCGCGAAGGGGACGAGCAGTACTTC. Translating it yields CASLREGDEQYF.

This chain uses TRBV6-5 with TRBJ2-5; a weak D match, TRBD1 (5 bases). The CDR3 loop spans 12 amino acids. Per the germline V gene, CDR1 is MNHEY and CDR2 is SVGAGI. V lost 6 bases to trimming and J lost 8 bases, with 13 bases between them. The CDR3 reads CASSRADITQYF. DNA for the CDR3: TGTGCCAGCAGCCGGGCGGACATCACCCAGTACTTC.

This clone has just a few counts. This rearrangement joins TRBV5-1 to TRBJ1-4; 7 bases map to TRBD1. Germline assignment: CDR1 SGHRS and CDR2 YFSETQ. This CDR3 is 14 amino acids long. The J segment lost 5 bases and the V segment lost 7 bases, leaving 8 bases of the junction unmatched. This CDR3 reads CASRKGQQNEKLFF. The CDR3, as DNA: TGCGCCAGCCGCAAGGGACAGCAGAATGAAAAACTGTTTTTT. Drawing the rest from reference TRBV5-1 and TRBJ1-4, the complete variable domain is KAGVTQTPRYLIKTRGQQVTLSCSPISGHRSVSWYQQTPGQGLQFLFEYFSETQRNKGNFPGRFSGRQFSNSRSEMNVSTLELGDSALYLCASRKGQQNEKLFFGSGTQLSVL.

This chain links TRBV7-3 with TRBJ1-2; 7 positions agree with TRBD1. V shed 5 bases, J shed 7 bases, and the junction held 7 bases outside the gene matches. This CDR3 spans 13 amino acids. Germline values: CDR1 SGHTA, CDR2 FQGTGA. Here the CDR3 reads CASSPTGQGGYTF. The CDR3, as DNA: TGTGCCAGCAGCCCGACAGGGCAGGGTGGCTACACCTTC. The complete variable domain, with remaining parts taken from reference TRBV7-3 and TRBJ1-2, reads GAGVSQTPSNKVTEKGKYVELRCDPISGHTALYWYRQSLGQGPEFLIYFQGTGAADDSGLPNDRFFAVRPEGSVSTLKIQRTERGDSAVYLCASSPTGQGGYTFGSGTRLTVV.

The chain links TRBV11-2 to TRBJ2-7, with TRBD2 matching 9 bases. V was clipped by 2 bases and J by 1 base; unmatched bases: 3. The CDR3 is 15 residues long. CDR1 is SGHAT and CDR2 is FQNNGV in the germline V gene. The CDR3 here is CASSLSSGKSYEQYF. The CDR3 coding sequence is TGTGCCAGCAGCTTATCTAGCGGGAAGTCCTACGAGCAGTACTTC. The full variable domain, completed using reference TRBV11-2 and TRBJ2-7, is EAGVAQSPRYKIIEKRQSVAFWCNPISGHATLYWYQQILGQGPKLLIQFQNNGVVDDSQLPKDRFSAERLKGVDSTLKIQPAKLEDSAVYLCASSLSSGKSYEQYFGPGTRLTVT.

V usage is TRBV25-1 and J usage is TRBJ2-6; 10 positions agree with TRBD1. From germline, CDR1 is MGHDK and CDR2 SYGVNS. This CDR3 spans 16 amino acids. Trimming at V came to 5 bases and at J to 0 bases, leaving 1 base not matched to a gene. The CDR3 is CASSWTGGSGANVLTF. The CDR3 nucleotides read TGTGCCAGCAGTTGGACAGGGGGCTCTGGGGCCAACGTCCTGACTTTC.

This chain joins TRBV28 and TRBJ2-1; no definite D call. V shed 7 bases and J shed 4 bases, with 14 bases lying between them. The CDR3 is 14 amino acids. CDR1 MDHEN and CDR2 SYDVKM come from the germline V gene. CDR3 sequence: CASIPSGSYNEQFF. The CDR3 nucleotides read TGTGCCAGCATCCCGTCTGGCAGTTACAATGAGCAGTTCTTC.

CDR3 residues: CASSQVIFGSTEAFF. The DNA for the CDR3 is TGCGCCAGCAGCCAAGTTATCTTTGGTAGCACTGAAGCTTTCTTT. V is TRBV4-1 and J is TRBJ1-1; the D is unclear. The germline CDR1 and CDR2 sequences are MGHRA and YSYEKL. The CDR3 is made up of 15 amino acids. V was trimmed by 1 base and J by 4 bases, leaving 13 bases between them.

The chain has TRBV5-6 and TRBJ1-1; 9 nucleotides line up with TRBD1. Trimming took 4 bases from V and 0 from J; bases not matched to a gene: 7. The CDR3 has 16 amino acids. Germline CDR1 is SGHDT and CDR2 is YYEEEE. The CDR3: CASSPERQGVNTEAFF. The CDR3 DNA is TGTGCCAGCAGCCCAGAACGACAGGGGGTGAACACTGAAGCTTTCTTT.